These T cell receptor beta chains were read from a single sample in a study of control samples from healthy donors and cancer patients. The assay was immunoSEQ multiplex PCR, and TCRdb's table has in-frame clones only and misses some. This sample has 90,000 to 100,000 clones, with approximately 81% found just once. The source material was blood. Receptor source: a young woman in good health. Each CDR3 is given with its conserved first and last residue. A D gene is named only where the DNA matches it firmly. Rows give clone size only sometimes, using once, few, many, or a class for an expanded clone.

v_call	j_call	d_call	clone_size	cdr3_aa	cdr3_nt
TRBV23-1	TRBJ1-1	NA	NA	CASSQRTGRATEAFF	TGCGCCAGCAGTCAGCGCACAGGGCGAGCCACTGAAGCTTTCTTT
TRBV19	TRBJ2-3	TRBD1	NA	CASSPGQGATDTQYF	TGTGCCAGTAGCCCGGGACAGGGGGCCACAGATACGCAGTATTTT
TRBV19	TRBJ1-3	NA	NA	CASSEGRGNTIYF	TGTGCCAGTAGTGAGGGGAGAGGAAACACCATATATTTT
TRBV7-9	TRBJ1-1	NA	NA	CASSSSLFGENTEAFF	TGTGCCAGCAGCTCCAGTCTATTTGGGGAGAACACTGAAGCTTTCTTT
TRBV5-5	TRBJ1-5	NA	NA	CASSLYGRGLAQPQHF	TGTGCCAGCAGCTTGTACGGCAGGGGATTAGCTCAGCCCCAGCATTTT
TRBV18	TRBJ1-3	TRBD1	once	CASSYDRAGGNTIYF	TGTGCCAGCTCATACGACAGGGCTGGTGGAAACACCATATATTTT
TRBV24-1	TRBJ2-1	NA	NA	CATSEPRGEQFF	TGTGCCACCAGTGAACCTCGAGGGGAGCAGTTCTTC
TRBV7-2	TRBJ2-3	TRBD1	NA	CASSPQGQPGDTQYF	TGTGCCAGCAGCCCACAGGGGCAGCCGGGAGATACGCAGTATTTT
TRBV5-1	TRBJ2-1	TRBD2	NA	CASSSTGGANNEQFF	TGCGCCAGCAGCTCAACCGGGGGGGCCAACAATGAGCAGTTCTTC
TRBV30	TRBJ1-3	NA	NA	CAWSWGPSGNTIYF	TGTGCCTGGAGTTGGGGACCCTCTGGAAACACCATATATTTT
TRBV9	TRBJ1-4	TRBD1	NA	CASSPDRGRVAEKLFF	TGTGCCAGCAGCCCGGACAGGGGGCGCGTTGCTGAAAAACTGTTTTTT
TRBV9	TRBJ2-1	NA	once	CASSVAAVGYNEQFF	TGTGCCAGCAGCGTAGCTGCAGTTGGCTACAATGAGCAGTTCTTC
TRBV12-3/TRBV12-4	TRBJ2-7	NA	NA	CASSWGSSYEQYF	TGTGCCAGCAGTTGGGGGAGCTCCTACGAGCAGTACTTC
TRBV5-6	TRBJ2-3	NA	NA	CASTKRRPVEDTQYF	TGTGCCAGCACCAAGCGGAGGCCCGTAGAAGATACGCAGTATTTT
TRBV18	TRBJ2-7	NA	NA	CASSRDSQLEQYF	TGTGCCAGCTCGCGGGACTCCCAGCTAGAGCAGTACTTC
TRBV18	TRBJ2-1	NA	NA	CASSPVRQDNEQFF	TGTGCCAGCTCACCAGTAAGACAGGACAATGAGCAGTTCTTC
TRBV6-1	TRBJ2-3	NA	NA	CASSENGARTDTQYF	TGTGCCAGCAGTGAAAACGGGGCGAGGACAGATACGCAGTATTTT
TRBV29-1	TRBJ2-3	TRBD2	NA	CSVRAVAGYTDTQYF	TGCAGCGTCCGAGCCGTAGCGGGGTACACAGATACGCAGTATTTT
TRBV6-6	TRBJ2-5	TRBD2	NA	CASRRTSGDQTQYF	TGTGCCAGCAGGCGGACTAGCGGGGACCAGACCCAGTACTTC
TRBV23-1	TRBJ1-1	TRBD1	NA	CASSRTGSNTEAFF	TGCGCCAGCAGTCGGACAGGGTCGAACACTGAAGCTTTCTTT
TRBV5-1	TRBJ2-7	NA	once	CASSSLRYPSSYEQYF	TGCGCCAGCAGCTCTCTCAGGTACCCCAGCTCCTACGAGCAGTACTTC
TRBV9	TRBJ1-2	TRBD1	NA	CASSVADRGGYTF	TGTGCCAGCAGCGTAGCAGACAGGGGCGGCTACACCTTC
TRBV5-8	TRBJ1-1	TRBD1	NA	CASSSRGQGNTEAFF	TGTGCCAGCAGCTCGCGGGGACAGGGGAACACTGAAGCTTTCTTT
TRBV25-1	TRBJ1-5	NA	few	CASIKNGQGVQPQHF	TGTGCCAGCATTAAGAACGGGCAGGGCGTTCAGCCCCAGCATTTT
TRBV24-1	TRBJ1-1	NA	NA	CATRLQVSTTEAFF	TGTGCCACCAGGTTACAGGTTTCGACCACTGAAGCTTTCTTT
TRBV5-4	TRBJ2-7	TRBD1	NA	CASSLRVGRGRREQYF	TGTGCCAGCAGCTTGAGGGTGGGAAGGGGGCGTCGGGAGCAGTACTTC
TRBV5-8	TRBJ1-6	NA	NA	CASGRSGVNSPLHF	TGTGCCAGCGGACGATCAGGGGTAAATTCACCCCTCCACTTT
TRBV30	TRBJ1-6	NA	many	CAWGRGNNSPLHF	TGTGCCTGGGGGCGCGGAAACAATTCACCCCTCCACTTT
TRBV4-2	TRBJ2-5	TRBD2	NA	CASSQGGTSVQTQYF	TGTGCCAGCAGCCAGGGAGGGACTAGCGTGCAGACCCAGTACTTC
TRBV7-9	TRBJ1-4	NA	NA	CASSFVREVGTRNEKLFF	TGTGCCAGCAGCTTTGTACGTGAAGTGGGTACAAGGAATGAAAAACTGTTTTTT
TRBV9	TRBJ1-5	TRBD1	NA	CASSGGSGGQPQHF	TGTGCCAGCAGCGGAGGGTCAGGGGGTCAGCCCCAGCATTTT
TRBV5-6	TRBJ2-3	TRBD2	NA	CASSAAGDTDTQYF	TGTGCCAGCAGCGCAGCGGGGGACACAGATACGCAGTATTTT
TRBV25-1	TRBJ2-2	NA	once	CASSGQFVIGELFF	TGTGCCAGCAGTGGACAGTTTGTTATCGGGGAGCTGTTTTTT
TRBV19	TRBJ2-6	NA	NA	CASSIQVNSGANVLTF	TGTGCCAGTAGTATACAGGTTAACTCTGGGGCCAACGTCCTGACTTTC
TRBV19	TRBJ2-6	TRBD1	few	CASSIYGTGDGANVLTF	TGTGCCAGTAGTATTTACGGGACAGGGGATGGGGCCAACGTCCTGACTTTC
TRBV6-5	TRBJ1-1	TRBD1	NA	CASSTGGLTEAFF	TGTGCCAGCAGTACAGGGGGATTGACTGAAGCTTTCTTT
TRBV6-1	TRBJ2-7	TRBD2	few	CASSEAGGRYYEQYF	TGTGCCAGCAGTGAAGCGGGAGGGCGTTACTACGAGCAGTACTTC
TRBV27	TRBJ1-6	NA	NA	CASSPLPGSSYNSPLHF	TGTGCCAGCAGTCCCCTTCCGGGGAGCTCCTATAATTCACCCCTCCACTTT
TRBV6-1	TRBJ2-3	NA	NA	CASSEVLGGTDTQYF	TGTGCCAGCAGTGAGGTGCTGGGCGGCACAGATACGCAGTATTTT
TRBV19	TRBJ1-2	NA	NA	CASSILGPNYGYTF	TGTGCCAGTAGTATTTTGGGCCCCAACTATGGCTACACCTTC
TRBV2	TRBJ2-1	NA	NA	CASSDPYTVFNEQFF	TGTGCCAGCAGTGATCCCTACACGGTTTTCAATGAGCAGTTCTTC